The T cell receptor (beta chain) described here comes from a study of blood T cell repertoires in COVID-19. Study at large: Samples came from the United States, Italy and Spain, spanning acute and convalescent COVID-19.

Authors' processing steps: Estimation of nucleated cell counts was performed using reference gene primer amplification. Some clones are missing from TCRdb's copy, which holds only in-frame ones; the method was immunoSEQ multiplex PCR. Clonal size and the V and J genes are those of that table, whereas D and trimming came from the DNA. The profile shows fewer than 130,000 clones, 87% of them singletons. V lost 4 bases, J lost 3 bases, and 16 bases lay in between. The germline V gene has CDR1 MNHNY and CDR2 SVGAGI (reference sequence). The CDR3 sequence is 15 residues long. The receptor's source is a human donor in a cohort sampled during active COVID-19. Specimen: peripheral blood. The rearrangement links TRBV6-6 to TRBJ2-7; the D gene is possibly TRBD2 (5 bases). This CDR3 is CASSSTIHRGYEQYF. The DNA for the CDR3 is TGTGCCAGCAGTTCTACGATCCATCGGGGCTACGAGCAGTACTTC.